This T cell receptor (beta chain) was observed in a study of shared clonotypes between healthy human individuals. This CDR3 region has 16 residues. The germline gives CDR1 LNHDA, CDR2 SQIVND (reference sequence). Trimming removed 3 bases from V and 3 bases from J, with 17 bases in between. Libraries were prepared by immunoSEQ multiplex PCR; TCRdb keeps only in-frame clonotypes and omits some of them. The sample contains 1,400,000 or so clones, approximately 98.5% of which appear only once. Each sample came from a Caucasian adult donor living in Nashville, Tennessee. A split of CD4+ cells into CD45RA+ naive and CD45RA-negative memory subsets was performed.

The chain recombines TRBV19 with TRBJ2-5; a weak D match, TRBD1 (6 bases). The material sequenced was naive CD4+ T cells sorted from blood. Subset described: CD45RA+ positively selected. The TCR comes from a man aged 25-45 years in good health. The CDR3 loop reads CASSIPTERGKETQYF. The CDR3 DNA reads as TGTGCCAGTAGTATTCCGACGGAGAGGGGGAAAGAGACCCAGTACTTC.